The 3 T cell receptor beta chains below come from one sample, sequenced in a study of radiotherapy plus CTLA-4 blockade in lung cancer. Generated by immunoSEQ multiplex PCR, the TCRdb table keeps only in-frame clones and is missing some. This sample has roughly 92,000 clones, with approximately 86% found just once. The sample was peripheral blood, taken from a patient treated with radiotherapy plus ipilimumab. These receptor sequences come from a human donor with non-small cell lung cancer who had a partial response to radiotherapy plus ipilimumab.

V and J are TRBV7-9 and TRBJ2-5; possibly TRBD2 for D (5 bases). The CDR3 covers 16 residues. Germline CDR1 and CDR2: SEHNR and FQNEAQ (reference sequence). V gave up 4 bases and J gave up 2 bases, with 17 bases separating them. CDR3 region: CASSSPRGMSQETQYF. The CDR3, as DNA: TGTGCCAGCAGCTCCCCCCGGGGAATGTCTCAAGAGACCCAGTACTTC.

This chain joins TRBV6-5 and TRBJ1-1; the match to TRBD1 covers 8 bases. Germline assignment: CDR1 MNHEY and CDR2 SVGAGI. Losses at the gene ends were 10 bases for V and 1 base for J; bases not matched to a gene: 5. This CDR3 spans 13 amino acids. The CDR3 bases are TGTGCCATAAGAACAGGGGGGAACACTGAAGCTTTCTTT. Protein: CAIRTGGNTEAFF.

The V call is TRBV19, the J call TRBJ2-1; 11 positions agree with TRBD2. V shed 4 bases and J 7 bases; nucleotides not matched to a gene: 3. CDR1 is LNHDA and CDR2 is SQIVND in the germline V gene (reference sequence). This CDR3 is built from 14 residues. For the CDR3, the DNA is TGTGCCAGTAGTACGACTAGCGGGATTAATGAGCAGTTCTTC. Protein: CASSTTSGINEQFF.